Each of the 7 T cell receptor beta chains below was sequenced from the same sample in a study of blood T cell repertoires in COVID-19. Assay used: immunoSEQ multiplex PCR; TCRdb lists only in-frame clones, some missing. The sample lists tens of thousands of clones, over 80% occurring once. Specimen: peripheral blood. These receptors originate from a human donor in a cohort sampled during active COVID-19.

V usage is TRBV4-1 and J usage is TRBJ2-5; D gene unclear. Between the trimmed V and J ends, which lost 0 bases and 8 bases, there was a span of 16 bases. CDR1 and CDR2 from the germline V gene are MGHRA and YSYEKL. CDR3 length: 15 amino acids. The CDR3 bases are TGCGCCAGCAGCCAAGAAGAAAATTTCCCAGGAACCCAGTACTTC. Translation: CASSQEENFPGTQYF.

The rearrangement links TRBV7-2 to TRBJ2-7; the D is unclear. Germline-derived CDR1 and CDR2 are SGHTA and FQGNSA. With 5 bases removed from V and 6 bases from J, the gap between germline ends came to 14 bases. The CDR3 extends over 13 amino acids. This CDR3 is CASSPSIWSEQYF. For the CDR3, the DNA is TGTGCCAGCAGCCCCAGTATCTGGTCCGAGCAGTACTTC.

This rearrangement joins TRBV7-9 to TRBJ1-4, with D hard to call. Per the germline V gene, CDR1 is SEHNR and CDR2 is FQNEAQ (reference sequence). V was pared by 0 bases and J by 2 bases, with 7 bases between. CDR3 size: 15 residues. CDR3 DNA sequence: TGTGCCAGCAGCTTAGCTTCTACTACTAATGAAAAACTGTTTTTT. Its protein product is CASSLASTTNEKLFF.

V is TRBV30 and J is TRBJ2-7, with 7 bases aligning to TRBD2. The CDR3 is 13 amino acids. V trimming: 1 base; J trimming: 2 bases; junction bases outside the gene matches: 2. The germline gives CDR1 GTSNPN, CDR2 SVGIG (reference sequence). The CDR3 sequence: CAWSGGGAYEQYF. Written as DNA, the CDR3 is TGTGCCTGGAGTGGGGGAGGGGCCTACGAGCAGTACTTC.

The V gene is TRBV7-9, the J gene TRBJ2-7, with TRBD2 identical over 7 bases. Losses at the gene ends were 2 bases for V and 0 bases for J; bases not matched to a gene: 7. Germline CDR1 and CDR2: SEHNR and FQNEAQ (reference sequence). This CDR3 comprises 16 residues. In nucleotides, the CDR3 is TGTGCCAGCAGCTTAATCTTTGGCGGGGGCTCCTACGAGCAGTACTTC. It specifies CASSLIFGGGSYEQYF.

The V and J genes are TRBV24-1 and TRBJ1-1; weak D call: TRBD1 (5 bases). The CDR3 spans 15 residues. Per the germline V gene, CDR1 is KGHDR and CDR2 is SFDVKD. V shed 4 bases and J shed 6 bases, with 17 bases lying between them. CDR3 nucleotide sequence: TGTGCCACCAGTGACCCTGCGCGGGGCTCCGCTGAAGCTTTCTTT. Its protein product is CATSDPARGSAEAFF.

CDR3 DNA: TGTGCCACCAGCAGAGACGGGGGTCTGTACAATGAGCAGTTCTTC. It is translated as CATSRDGGLYNEQFF. J is TRBJ2-1 and V is TRBV15; a weak D match, TRBD2 (6 bases). V dropped 0 bases and J dropped 4 bases, with 10 bases sitting between them. This CDR3 is 15 amino acids long. Per germline, CDR1 LNHNV and CDR2 YYDKDF (reference sequence).